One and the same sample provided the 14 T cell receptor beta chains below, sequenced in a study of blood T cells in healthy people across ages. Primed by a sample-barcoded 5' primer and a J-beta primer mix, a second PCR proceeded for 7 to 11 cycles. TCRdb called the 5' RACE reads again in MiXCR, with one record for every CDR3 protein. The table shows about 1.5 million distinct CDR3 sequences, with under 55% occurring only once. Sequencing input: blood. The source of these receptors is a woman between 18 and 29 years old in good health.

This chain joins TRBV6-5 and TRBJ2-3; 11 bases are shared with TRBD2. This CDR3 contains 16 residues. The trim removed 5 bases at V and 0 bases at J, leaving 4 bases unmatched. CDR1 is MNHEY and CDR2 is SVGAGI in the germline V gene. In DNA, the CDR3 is TGTGCCAGCAGTCCGTGGACTAGCGGGAGCACAGATACGCAGTATTTT. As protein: CASSPWTSGSTDTQYF.

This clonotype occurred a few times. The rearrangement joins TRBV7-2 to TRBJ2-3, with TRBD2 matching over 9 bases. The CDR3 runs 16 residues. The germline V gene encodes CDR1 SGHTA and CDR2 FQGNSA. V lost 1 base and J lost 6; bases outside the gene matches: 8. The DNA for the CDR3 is TGTGCCAGCAGCTTAGAGCTAGCGGGGCCGCAGGATACGCAGTATTTT. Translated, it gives CASSLELAGPQDTQYF.

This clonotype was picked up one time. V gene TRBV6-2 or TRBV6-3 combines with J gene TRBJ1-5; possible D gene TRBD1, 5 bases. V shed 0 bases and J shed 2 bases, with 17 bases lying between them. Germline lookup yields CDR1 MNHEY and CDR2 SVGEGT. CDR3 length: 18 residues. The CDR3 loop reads CASSYSARSGRGNQPQHF. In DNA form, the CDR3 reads TGTGCCAGCAGTTACTCAGCCCGATCGGGGCGAGGCAATCAGCCCCAGCATTTT.

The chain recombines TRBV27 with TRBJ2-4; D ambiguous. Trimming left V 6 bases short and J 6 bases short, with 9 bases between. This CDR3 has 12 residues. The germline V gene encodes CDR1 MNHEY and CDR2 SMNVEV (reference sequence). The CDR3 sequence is CASRGLGNIQYF. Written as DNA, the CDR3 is TGTGCCAGCAGGGGCCTTGGAAACATTCAGTACTTC.

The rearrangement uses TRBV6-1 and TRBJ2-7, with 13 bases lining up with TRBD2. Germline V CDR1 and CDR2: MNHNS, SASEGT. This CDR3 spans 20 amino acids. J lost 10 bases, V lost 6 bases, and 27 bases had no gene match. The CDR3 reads CASSPTRTSGGRALQETQYF. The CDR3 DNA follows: TGTGCCAGCAGCCCCACCCGGACTAGCGGGGGCCGTGCATTACAAGAGACTCAGTACTTC.

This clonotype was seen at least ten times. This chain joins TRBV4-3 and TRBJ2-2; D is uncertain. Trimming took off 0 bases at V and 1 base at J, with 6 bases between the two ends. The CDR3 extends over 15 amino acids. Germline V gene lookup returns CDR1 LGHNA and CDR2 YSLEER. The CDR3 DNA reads TGCGCCAGCAGCCAAGATCGAGGGAACACCGGGGAGCTGTTTTTT. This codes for CASSQDRGNTGELFF.

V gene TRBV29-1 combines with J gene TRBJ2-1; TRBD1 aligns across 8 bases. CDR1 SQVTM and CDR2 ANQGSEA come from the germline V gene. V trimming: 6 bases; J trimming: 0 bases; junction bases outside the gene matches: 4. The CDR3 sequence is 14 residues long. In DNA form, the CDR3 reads TGCAGCGTGCGACAGGGGAGCTCCTACAATGAGCAGTTCTTC. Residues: CSVRQGSSYNEQFF.

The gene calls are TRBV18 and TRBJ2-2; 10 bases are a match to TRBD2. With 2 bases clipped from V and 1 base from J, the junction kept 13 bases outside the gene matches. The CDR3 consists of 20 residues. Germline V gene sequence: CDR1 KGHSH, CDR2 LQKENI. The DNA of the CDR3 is TGTGCCAGCTCACCAAGCGAACAAGCGGGAGGGCCGAAGAACACCGGGGAGCTGTTTTTT. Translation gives CASSPSEQAGGPKNTGELFF.

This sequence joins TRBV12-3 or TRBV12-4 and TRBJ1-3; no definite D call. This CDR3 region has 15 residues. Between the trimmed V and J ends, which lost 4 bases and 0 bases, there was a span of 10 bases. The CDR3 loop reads CASSYTDTSGNTIYF. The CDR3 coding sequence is TGTGCCAGCAGTTATACAGACACCTCTGGAAACACCATATATTTT.

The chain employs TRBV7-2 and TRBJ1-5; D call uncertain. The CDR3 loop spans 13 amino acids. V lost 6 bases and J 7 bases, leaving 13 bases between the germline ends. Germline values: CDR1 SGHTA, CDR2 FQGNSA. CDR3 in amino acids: CASRLTVGQPQHF. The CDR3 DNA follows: TGTGCCAGCAGGCTTACTGTAGGGCAGCCCCAGCATTTT.

The CDR3 loop reads CATQYGNQPQHF. The CDR3 DNA reads as TGTGCCACACAGTACGGCAATCAGCCCCAGCATTTT. The chain couples TRBV19 to TRBJ1-5; D ambiguous. Germline CDR1 and CDR2: LNHDA and SQIVND (reference sequence). V was trimmed by 10 bases and J by 2 bases, leaving 9 bases between them. This CDR3 has 12 residues.

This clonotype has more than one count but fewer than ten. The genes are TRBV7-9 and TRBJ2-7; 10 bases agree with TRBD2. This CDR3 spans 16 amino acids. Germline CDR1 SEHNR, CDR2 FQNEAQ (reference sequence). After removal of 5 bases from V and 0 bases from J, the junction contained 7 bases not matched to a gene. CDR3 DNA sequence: TGTGCCAGCAGCACCCCGACTAGCGGGCCCTCCTACGAGCAGTACTTC. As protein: CASSTPTSGPSYEQYF.

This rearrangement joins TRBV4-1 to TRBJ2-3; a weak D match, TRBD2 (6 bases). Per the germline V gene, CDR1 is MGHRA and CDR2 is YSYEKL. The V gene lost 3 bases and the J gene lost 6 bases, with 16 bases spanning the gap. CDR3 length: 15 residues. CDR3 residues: CASSHRGDGRDTQYF. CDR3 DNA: TGCGCCAGCAGCCACAGAGGGGATGGGAGGGATACGCAGTATTTT.

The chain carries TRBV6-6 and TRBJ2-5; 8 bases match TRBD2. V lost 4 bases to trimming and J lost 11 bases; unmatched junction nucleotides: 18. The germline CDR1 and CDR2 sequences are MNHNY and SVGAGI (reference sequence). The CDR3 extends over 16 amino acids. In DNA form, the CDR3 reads TGTGCCAGCAGTTCCGGGGGGGCAGCACGACTCAATGAGCAGTACTTC. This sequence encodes CASSSGGAARLNEQYF.